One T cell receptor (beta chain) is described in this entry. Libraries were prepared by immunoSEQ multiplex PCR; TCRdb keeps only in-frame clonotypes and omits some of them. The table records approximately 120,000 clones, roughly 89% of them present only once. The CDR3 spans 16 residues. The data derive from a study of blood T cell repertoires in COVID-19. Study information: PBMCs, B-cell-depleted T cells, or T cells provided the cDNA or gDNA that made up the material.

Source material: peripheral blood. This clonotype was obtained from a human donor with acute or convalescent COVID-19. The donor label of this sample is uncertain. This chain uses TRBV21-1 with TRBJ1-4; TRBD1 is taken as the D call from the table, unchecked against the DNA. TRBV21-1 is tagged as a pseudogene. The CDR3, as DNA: TGTGCCAGCAGCAAAGGTTCGGGACAGGACTCGGAAAAACTGTTTTTT. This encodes CASSKGSGQDSEKLFF.